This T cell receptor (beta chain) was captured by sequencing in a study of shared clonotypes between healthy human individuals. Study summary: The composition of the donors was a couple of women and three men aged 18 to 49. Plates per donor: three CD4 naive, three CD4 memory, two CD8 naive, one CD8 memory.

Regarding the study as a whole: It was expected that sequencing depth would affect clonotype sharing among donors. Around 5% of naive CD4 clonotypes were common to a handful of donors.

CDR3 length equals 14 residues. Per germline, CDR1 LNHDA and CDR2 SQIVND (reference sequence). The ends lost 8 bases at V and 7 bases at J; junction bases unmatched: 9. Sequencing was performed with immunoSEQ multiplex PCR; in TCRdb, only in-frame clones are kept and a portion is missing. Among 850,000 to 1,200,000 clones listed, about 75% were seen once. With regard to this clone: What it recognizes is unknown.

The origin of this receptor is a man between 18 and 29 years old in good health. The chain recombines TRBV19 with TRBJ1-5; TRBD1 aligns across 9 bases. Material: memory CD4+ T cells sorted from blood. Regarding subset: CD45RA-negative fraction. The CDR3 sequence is CASCGQGPGQPQHF. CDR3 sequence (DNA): TGTGCCAGTTGTGGACAGGGGCCGGGACAGCCCCAGCATTTT.